These 24 T cell receptor beta chains originate from one sample sequenced in a study of blood T cell repertoires in COVID-19. The table came from immunoSEQ multiplex PCR; TCRdb's copy has only in-frame clones and leaves some out. Altogether 65,000 to 80,000 clones are present, approximately 80% being singletons, with the ten largest covering roughly 11%. Sequencing was carried out using peripheral blood. The source of these receptors is a man aged 50-59 years with acute or convalescent COVID-19.

Worth noting for this clone: Other DNA sequences in the same sample also yield this CDR3. V usage is TRBV19 and J usage is TRBJ1-4; 8 nucleotides line up with TRBD1. The CDR3 contains 14 residues. The ends lost 5 bases at V and 6 bases at J; junction bases unmatched: 5. Germline CDR1 reads LNHDA; CDR2 reads SQIVND (reference sequence). The CDR3 loop is CASSRTGRDEKLFF. The DNA of the CDR3 is TGTGCCAGTAGTCGGACAGGGAGGGATGAAAAACTGTTTTTT.

This rearrangement joins TRBV28 to TRBJ2-2; no firm D call. The ends were cut back, 8 bases at V and 3 bases at J, with 19 bases in the middle. The length of the CDR3 is 16 residues. Germline-derived CDR1 and CDR2 are MDHEN and SYDVKM. The CDR3 loop is CASLPPGPKDTGELFF. The CDR3, as DNA: TGTGCCAGCCTCCCCCCTGGGCCTAAGGACACCGGGGAGCTGTTTTTT.

The rearrangement joins TRBV27 to TRBJ1-2; D may be TRBD1 (5 bases). CDR3 length: 14 amino acids. Germline lookup yields CDR1 MNHEY and CDR2 SMNVEV (reference sequence). Trimming took 3 bases from V and 8 from J, leaving 16 bases between them. The CDR3 DNA reads as TGTGCCAGCAGTTTTGTCGGACAAGGTGAAGGCTACACCTTC. It codes for CASSFVGQGEGYTF.

This chain connects TRBV5-1 to TRBJ2-1; maybe TRBD2 (6 bases). CDR3 length equals 14 residues. The ends were cut back, 7 bases at V and 5 bases at J, with 16 bases in the middle. Germline lookup yields CDR1 SGHRS and CDR2 YFSETQ. CDR3 sequence reads: CASDSSGGNNEQFF. The CDR3 DNA follows: TGCGCCAGCGACTCGTCTGGAGGGAACAATGAGCAGTTCTTC.

The chain has TRBV14 and TRBJ2-1; maybe TRBD1 (6 bases). Between the trimmed V and J ends, which lost 4 bases and 10 bases, there was a span of 8 bases. Germline values: CDR1 SGHDN, CDR2 FVKESK. The CDR3 is 11 residues long. CDR3: CASSLDREQFF. CDR3 in DNA: TGTGCCAGCAGCCTCGACAGGGAGCAGTTCTTC.

The rearrangement links TRBV15 to TRBJ1-3; tentative D call: TRBD1 (6 bases). The CDR3 runs 16 residues. Between the trimmed V and J ends, which lost 1 base and 3 bases, there was a span of 13 bases. Germline assignment: CDR1 LNHNV and CDR2 YYDKDF (reference sequence). CDR3 coding DNA: TGTGCCACCAGCAGAGGTACAGGGAAAAATGGAAACACCATATATTTT. This sequence encodes CATSRGTGKNGNTIYF.

The chain links TRBV9 to TRBJ2-1; a possible D gene is TRBD1 (6 bases). Trimming took off 0 bases at V and 8 bases at J, with 15 bases between the two ends. Germline loops: CDR1 SGDLS, CDR2 YYNGEE. The CDR3 loop spans 15 amino acids. Written as DNA, the CDR3 is TGTGCCAGCAGCGTAGTACAGGGAACAAGGGATGAGCAGTTCTTC. It codes for CASSVVQGTRDEQFF.

Here the CDR3 DNA reads TGTGCCAGCAGTTTACAGGGGGCTGACACCGGGGAGCTGTTTTTT. Translation gives CASSLQGADTGELFF. The rearrangement uses TRBV6-5 and TRBJ2-2, with 9 bases aligning to TRBD1. This CDR3 has 15 residues. Looked up from germline, CDR1 is MNHEY and CDR2 is SVGAGI. V was pared by 4 bases and J by 3 bases, with 3 bases of the junction left unmatched.

The chain combines TRBV25-1 with TRBJ1-3; possibly TRBD1 for D (5 bases). CDR3 length: 14 residues. V lost 4 bases to trimming and J lost 4 bases, with 11 bases between them. Germline V CDR1 and CDR2: MGHDK, SYGVNS. The CDR3 DNA reads as TGTGCCAGCAGTGCCGGACACGGAGGAAACACCATATATTTT. Encoded protein: CASSAGHGGNTIYF.

The V call is TRBV18, the J call TRBJ2-5, with D possibly matching TRBD1 (6 bases). CDR1 and CDR2 (germline): KGHSH, LQKENI. The CDR3 has 14 residues. V was trimmed by 2 bases and J by 2 bases, leaving 9 bases between them. CDR3 sequence reads: CASSPGQGQETQYF. CDR3 DNA: TGTGCCAGCTCACCAGGGCAGGGGCAAGAGACCCAGTACTTC.

This rearrangement joins TRBV6-2 or TRBV6-3 to TRBJ2-7; D perhaps matches TRBD1 (6 bases). Trimming stripped 0 bases from V and 6 bases from J, with 9 bases between. Germline loops: CDR1 MNHEY, CDR2 SVGEGT. This CDR3 has 13 amino acids. The CDR3 loop reads CASSYSAGVEQYF. CDR3 coding DNA: TGTGCCAGCAGTTACTCGGCAGGGGTCGAGCAGTACTTC.

V is TRBV28 and J is TRBJ1-5; 7 bases are shared with TRBD1. Germline V gene lookup returns CDR1 MDHEN and CDR2 SYDVKM. The V segment lost 5 bases and the J segment 3 bases; nucleotides outside the gene matches: 7. The CDR3 has 15 amino acids. Written as DNA, the CDR3 is TGTGCCAGCAGTATCACGGGACAGAACAATCAGCCCCAGCATTTT. Amino acids: CASSITGQNNQPQHF.

On this clone itself: The sample holds other DNA sequences that translate to the same CDR3. The V gene is TRBV7-9, the J gene TRBJ2-2; D gene uncertain. Trimming left V 5 bases short and J 5 bases short, with 9 bases between. The germline V gene has CDR1 SEHNR and CDR2 FQNEAQ (reference sequence). The CDR3 spans 13 residues. Here the CDR3 reads CASSLLSTGELFF. The CDR3 DNA sequence: TGTGCCAGCAGCCTCCTTTCGACCGGGGAGCTGTTTTTT. Combining the CDR3 with reference TRBV7-9 and TRBJ2-2 gives the whole variable domain DTGVSQNPRHKITKRGQNVTFRCDPISEHNRLYWYRQTLGQGPEFLTYFQNEAQLEKSRLLSDRFSAERPKGSFSTLEIQRTEQGDSAMYLCASSLLSTGELFFGEGSRLTVL.

This sequence joins TRBV3-1 (or the pseudogene TRBV3-2) and TRBJ2-3; TRBD2 is a possible D gene (5 bases). The germline CDR1 and CDR2 sequences are LGHDT and YNNKEL (reference sequence). Trimming shortened V by 1 base and J by 2 bases, and 7 bases separated the two germline ends. CDR3 size: 14 residues. The CDR3 loop reads CASSQADFTDTQYF. CDR3 sequence (DNA): TGTGCCAGCAGCCAAGCGGACTTCACAGATACGCAGTATTTT.

The chain carries TRBV12-3 or TRBV12-4 and TRBJ2-2; 7 bases are a match to TRBD2. This CDR3 comprises 13 residues. Unmatched junction bases numbered 4, after V lost 6 bases and J lost 6 bases. The CDR3 here is CASSRRGAGELFF. CDR3 sequence (DNA): TGTGCCAGCAGCCGTCGGGGGGCCGGGGAGCTGTTTTTT.

This chain connects TRBV19 to TRBJ1-2, with 7 nucleotides matching TRBD1. Germline CDR1 reads LNHDA; CDR2 reads SQIVND (reference sequence). The length of the CDR3 is 13 residues. J was trimmed by 6 bases and V by 6 bases; bases with no gene match: 7. The CDR3 nucleotides read TGTGCCAGTAGCCCGGACAGGTCGGATGGCTACACCTTC. This sequence encodes CASSPDRSDGYTF. Variable domain in full (rest from reference TRBV19 and TRBJ1-2): DGGITQSPKYLFRKEGQNVTLSCEQNLNHDAMYWYRQDPGQGLRLIYYSQIVNDFQKGDIAEGYSVSREKKESFPLTVTSAQKNPTAFYLCASSPDRSDGYTFGSGTRLTVV.

The chain uses TRBV11-3 and TRBJ1-1, with D unresolved. The germline gives CDR1 SGHNT, CDR2 YENEEA. Trimming pared 6 bases from V and 0 bases from J, leaving 11 bases between. The CDR3 length is 14 residues. CDR3 in amino acids: CASRPQRMNTEAFF. The CDR3 DNA reads TGTGCCAGCAGACCACAGCGGATGAACACTGAAGCTTTCTTT. The full variable domain, its missing parts supplied by reference TRBV11-3 and TRBJ1-1, is EAGVVQSPRYKIIEKKQPVAFWCNPISGHNTLYWYLQNLGQGPELLIRYENEEAVDDSQLPKDRFSAERLKGVDSTLKIQPAELGDSAVYLCASRPQRMNTEAFFGQGTRLTVV.

The J gene is TRBJ2-2, the V gene TRBV9; D gene unclear. This CDR3 contains 14 residues. Germline V gene lookup returns CDR1 SGDLS and CDR2 YYNGEE. V lost 5 bases to trimming and J lost 5 bases, with 13 bases between them. CDR3 amino acids: CASRIETLTGELFF. DNA of the CDR3: TGTGCCAGCAGAATTGAAACATTGACCGGGGAGCTGTTTTTT.

This clone is a singleton in its sample. CDR3 region: CASRYGGSYEQYF. The CDR3 region has the DNA TGTGCCAGCAGATATGGGGGGAGCTACGAGCAGTACTTC. The rearrangement links TRBV5-6 to TRBJ2-7, with D perhaps matching TRBD2 (6 bases). This CDR3 comprises 13 residues. V shed 5 bases and J shed 3 bases, with 12 bases lying between them. From germline, CDR1 is SGHDT and CDR2 YYEEEE.

The chain employs TRBV3-1 (or the pseudogene TRBV3-2) and TRBJ2-1; maybe TRBD2 (6 bases). Trimming removed 4 bases at V and 10 bases at J, with 20 bases between. Looked up from germline, CDR1 is LGHDT and CDR2 is YNNKEL (reference sequence). The length of the CDR3 is 15 residues. In DNA form, the CDR3 reads TGTGCCAGCAGCCTGCCCGGGGGTCTGGCGGGCGAGCAGTTCTTC. The encoded protein is CASSLPGGLAGEQFF.

The rearrangement links TRBV6-4 to TRBJ2-7; perhaps TRBD1 as D (6 bases). The V gene lost 1 base and the J gene lost 5 bases, with 18 bases spanning the gap. The CDR3 runs 16 residues. Per germline, CDR1 MRHNA and CDR2 SNTAGT. The CDR3 region is CASSDFQGSLMNEQYF. The CDR3 DNA reads TGTGCCAGCAGTGACTTCCAGGGGTCCTTGATGAACGAGCAGTACTTC.

The J gene is TRBJ1-1, the V gene TRBV10-3, with 9 bases identical to TRBD1. Germline loops: CDR1 ENHRY, CDR2 SYGVKD. This CDR3 has 16 residues. Trimming took 4 bases from V and 1 from J; bases not matched to a gene: 7. The CDR3 loop is CAISAGQGNANTEAFF. For the CDR3, the DNA is TGTGCCATCAGTGCCGGACAGGGGAACGCGAACACTGAAGCTTTCTTT.

The sample holds a few counts of this clone. V gene TRBV2 combines with J gene TRBJ1-2, with D maybe TRBD1 (6 bases). Trimming left V 5 bases short and J 0 bases short, with 10 bases between. The germline V gene has CDR1 SNHLY and CDR2 FYNNEI. The CDR3 runs 14 residues. This CDR3 reads CASSQEGANYGYTF. The CDR3 nucleotides are TGTGCCAGCAGTCAAGAGGGGGCTAACTATGGCTACACCTTC.

The CDR3 DNA sequence: TGTGCCAGCAGCCGTGGACAGGGGAGCGAGCAGTACTTC. Amino acids: CASSRGQGSEQYF. The chain uses TRBV28 and TRBJ2-7; 9 bases fit TRBD1. Germline CDR1 and CDR2: MDHEN and SYDVKM. The CDR3 contains 13 residues. V was clipped by 6 bases and J by 6 bases; unmatched bases: 6.